This T cell receptor beta chain derives from a study of blood T cells in healthy people across ages (dated by TCRdb to the mid-2010s). General notes on the study: In model experiments, template switching captured roughly one uniquely barcoded TCR beta cDNA molecule for every two T cells. Age-related changes in TCR beta repertoire diversity were measured in the study by deep sequencing normalized with unique cDNA molecular identifiers. Donors were grouped into four age groups: young (average about 15 years), middle-aged (about 40), aged (about 60) and long-lived (around 80). To avoid experimental bias, donors of different ages were spread randomly across the sequencing lanes. For two donors (one aged 18 to 30 and one aged 80 or older), the study analyzed two additional independent replicas of 1 million unique cDNA reads from the same blood draw.

Donors were a few dozen systemically healthy Caucasian individuals from Russia aged roughly 6 to 90 years. Each donor gave 8 to 10 milliliters of peripheral blood, drawn into EDTA-treated Vacutainer tubes. Ficoll-Paque density-gradient centrifugation was used to isolate PBMCs, with at least 7 million per sample. Total RNA was extracted from PBMCs with Trizol reagent, with at least 5.5 micrograms obtained per sample. For every donor, flow cytometry on a PBMC aliquot measured the percentage of naive CD45RAhigh/CD27high T cells. Preparation of the library involved 5' RACE. Instrument on record: Illumina HiSeq 2500. A second PCR of roughly 7 to 11 cycles was run with a J-beta primer mix and a sample-barcoded 5' primer. A unique molecular identifier was introduced onto each TCR beta cDNA molecule by a template-switch 5' adaptor carrying 12 random nucleotides. At least 3 million CDR3-containing paired-end reads were obtained from each sample. The Mint cDNA synthesis kit, primed by a TRBC-specific oligonucleotide, was used to synthesize first-strand cDNA from all RNA. All cDNA was treated with uracil-DNA glycosylase and then went through a first 18-cycle PCR with the universal primers M1SS and BC2_uni_R. The source study handled its data this way. For normalization, 1 million high-quality reads were randomly selected from each sample, with every read carrying a distinct molecular identifier. Reads with shared molecular identifiers were discarded instead of being binned into consensus sequences. MiTCR, with a Q25 quality threshold and the strictest error-elimination algorithm, was used for CDR3 identification, clonotype clustering and error correction. A nonparametric unseen species model with Euler transformation was used to estimate lower-bound total TCR beta diversity. TCRdb reprocessed the public reads (quality trimming at Q25 with fastp, clone calling with MiXCR) and kept in-frame beta chains. CDR3 protein sequences are deduplicated, and each keeps its most common genes and DNA. TCRdb, not the authors, supplied the V and J calls. The sample profile shows about 970,000 distinct CDR3 sequences; 45% to 60% of them were found once. 20% to 25% of the sample goes to the ten largest clones.

The germline V end is reduced by 1 base and the J end by 6 bases; junction bases left unmatched: 4. Reading from cysteine to phenylalanine, the CDR3 counts 15 amino acids. Left in the record is the CDR3 DNA by itself, 45 bases read in frame from the first base. According to the germline V gene (reference sequence), CDR1 reads SGHKS and CDR2 reads YYEKEE. Results and caveats for the whole study, not just this receptor: Since profiling was done on bulk unsorted PBMCs, naive and antigen-experienced compartments could not be conclusively compared. A strong correlation was found between observed TCR beta diversity and the percentage of naive T cells measured by flow cytometry. As age increased, observed TCR beta diversity per million T cells dropped in a roughly linear way, and a significant reduction was already evident by age roughly 40. Total diversity estimates from one million sequenced T cells were considered lower bounds and underestimates. Because the CMV infection status of the donors was unknown, age-related changes in expanded clonotypes may potentially have been confounded. Compared with the aged group, more naive CD4+ T cells, fewer expanded clones and increased TCR diversity were shown by the long-lived group, suggesting age selection.

About this clonotype itself: Its antigen is currently not known. No per-base quality is available; no much larger clone lies one base away.

The receptor was isolated from a woman aged 55-69 years in good health. The rearranged segments are TRBV5-5 and TRBJ2-1; TRBD2 fits 10 bases in the junction. Source material: blood. The DNA reads as follows: TGTGCCAGCAGCTTGACGGGACTAGCGATCAATGAGCAGTTCTTC. This translates into CASSLTGLAINEQFF.